A single sample is the source of the 11 T cell receptor beta chains below, sequenced in a study of PD-1 blockade in mismatch repair-deficient tumors. TCRdb keeps only in-frame clones here, not all; method: immunoSEQ multiplex PCR. Among around 48,000 clones listed, over 65% were seen once. The source was peripheral blood, collected 4 weeks after starting pembrolizumab. Receptor source: an adult with mismatch repair-deficient cancer.

This chain connects TRBV6-1 to TRBJ1-1; D not certain. CDR3 length equals 13 residues. Between the trimmed V and J ends, which lost 5 bases and 10 bases, there was a span of 17 bases. The germline V gene has CDR1 MNHNS and CDR2 SASEGT. The CDR3 region is CASSRTGGGGAFF. The CDR3 coding sequence is TGTGCCAGCAGTCGGACGGGTGGCGGAGGAGCTTTCTTT.

J is TRBJ1-4 and V is TRBV2, with TRBD1 matching 9 bases. The CDR3 has 13 amino acids. V shed 9 bases, J shed 8 bases, and the junction held 7 bases outside the gene matches. Per the germline V gene, CDR1 is SNHLY and CDR2 is FYNNEI. This CDR3 is CASTGTGNEKLFF. CDR3 DNA: TGTGCCAGTACCGGGACAGGGAACGAAAAACTGTTTTTT.

CDR3 bases: TGTGCCAGCAGTGAGAGGGGCGGGAGCTGGAATGAGCAGTTCTTC. Protein: CASSERGGSWNEQFF. The genes are TRBV2 and TRBJ2-1, with TRBD2 matching over 7 bases. From germline, CDR1 is SNHLY and CDR2 FYNNEI. Losses at the gene ends were 3 bases for V and 7 bases for J; bases not matched to a gene: 9. The CDR3 sequence is 15 residues long.

The CDR3 sequence: CASRPLTGSQNTEAFF. The CDR3 DNA sequence: TGTGCCAGCAGACCTCTGACAGGCTCCCAGAACACTGAAGCTTTCTTT. The rearrangement uses TRBV6-6 and TRBJ1-1, with a weak D call TRBD1 (6 bases). Between the trimmed V and J ends, which lost 6 bases and 1 base, there was a span of 18 bases. The CDR3 is 16 amino acids. CDR1 is MNHNY and CDR2 is SVGAGI in the germline V gene (reference sequence).

This clone was found a few times. V and J are TRBV19 and TRBJ1-1; D is unresolved. This CDR3 has 12 amino acids. V shed 5 bases and J shed 1 base, with 5 bases lying between them. CDR1 is LNHDA and CDR2 is SQIVND in the germline V gene (reference sequence). The CDR3 loop reads CASSLRNTEAFF. Here the CDR3 DNA reads TGTGCCAGTAGTCTAAGGAACACTGAAGCTTTCTTT.

The chain combines TRBV29-1 with TRBJ1-5; D gene uncertain. The V end was cut by 6 bases, the J end by 2 bases, with 17 bases between. Germline assignment: CDR1 SQVTM and CDR2 ANQGSEA. This CDR3 is built from 15 residues. CDR3 loop: CSVQSTGLGNQPQHF. CDR3 in DNA: TGCAGCGTCCAGTCTACGGGGTTGGGCAATCAGCCCCAGCATTTT.

The chain has TRBV19 and TRBJ2-5; TRBD2 matches at 7 bases. This CDR3 is built from 16 residues. V shed 4 bases and J 5 bases; nucleotides not matched to a gene: 13. CDR1 is LNHDA, CDR2 SQIVND, per germline (reference sequence). CDR3 DNA: TGTGCCAGTAGTAGCCCGGGAGGTCCGGCTTCGGAGACCCAGTACTTC. This codes for CASSSPGGPASETQYF.

A single count supports this clone. V and J are TRBV23-1 and TRBJ2-1; D unresolved. TRBV23-1 is noted as an ORF with a role that remains uncertain. The CDR3 totals 14 residues. The V end was cut by 2 bases, the J end by 12 bases, with 17 bases between. CDR3 residues: CASSQPRHLSLQFF. The CDR3 DNA reads TGCGCCAGCAGTCAACCACGACACCTGAGCTTGCAGTTCTTC.

Points on this clone: Mismatch with germline at one junction end may stem from a read error. Here the CDR3 DNA reads TGTGCCAGCAGCTACTGGACAGAGGCGAACACTGAAGCTTTCTTT. This translates into CASSYWTEANTEAFF. The chain has TRBV6-5 and TRBJ1-1; D is perhaps TRBD1 (6 bases). This CDR3 contains 15 residues. CDR1 is MNHEY and CDR2 is SVGAGI in the germline V gene.

The chain uses TRBV2 and TRBJ2-3, with 11 bases identical to TRBD2. Germline values: CDR1 SNHLY, CDR2 FYNNEI. The CDR3 sequence is 16 residues long. Trimming took 5 bases from V and 7 from J; bases not matched to a gene: 11. This CDR3 is CASSTGIAGGPNTQYF. The CDR3, as DNA: TGTGCCAGCAGTACCGGGATAGCGGGAGGGCCTAATACGCAGTATTTT.

The chain couples TRBV19 to TRBJ1-3; D gene ambiguous. The V gene's germline CDR1 is LNHDA and CDR2 SQIVND (reference sequence). V was shortened by 5 bases and J by 0 bases, with 11 bases between the two germline ends. The CDR3 runs to 15 residues. CDR3 sequence: CASSLVSNSGNTIYF. The CDR3 region has the DNA TGTGCCAGTAGTCTCGTCAGCAACTCTGGAAACACCATATATTTT.